The rows below give T cell receptor beta chains drawn from one sample of a study of Graves' ophthalmopathy and Graves' hyperthyroidism. One entry per CDR3 protein results from TCRdb running MiXCR on the multiplex PCR reads. The data hold 680,000 or so distinct CDR3 sequences, with about 20% observed a single time. Source material: peripheral blood. The receptors were sampled from a woman in her late teens or twenties with stable Graves' hyperthyroidism. Some clones in this sample may be carry-over from other donors' samples. Each CDR3 is given with its conserved first and last residue. The order of the fields is J gene, D gene, V gene, clone size, CDR3 protein, CDR3 DNA. D genes are given only for firm matches. Size tells how often a clone was seen (once, few, many) or the class of an expanded clone, and some rows leave it out.

J: TRBJ2-7; D: -; V: TRBV20-1; size: few; CDR3: CSARGEYSYEQYF; DNA: TGCAGTGCTAGAGGGGAGTACTCCTACGAGCAGTACTTC
J: TRBJ1-4; D: -; V: TRBV13; size: -; CDR3: CASSSLFAANEKLFF; DNA: TGTGCCAGCAGCTCCCTTTTCGCGGCTAATGAAAAACTGTTTTTT
J: TRBJ2-7; D: TRBD1; V: TRBV19; size: many; CDR3: CASSRQGARVEQYF; DNA: TGTGCCAGTAGTCGACAGGGGGCGCGGGTCGAGCAGTACTTC
J: TRBJ1-5; D: TRBD1; V: TRBV6-2/TRBV6-3; size: few; CDR3: CASSGGTGYQPQHF; DNA: TGTGCCAGCAGCGGAGGGACAGGTTATCAGCCCCAGCATTTT
J: TRBJ1-5; D: -; V: TRBV5-1; size: many; CDR3: CASSLELSGQPQHF; DNA: TGCGCCAGCAGCTTGGAGCTGTCGGGTCAGCCCCAGCATTTT
J: TRBJ1-2; D: TRBD1; V: TRBV11-2; size: many; CDR3: CASSLAPGGGDGYTF; DNA: TGTGCCAGCAGCTTAGCCCCGGGAGGGGGCGATGGCTACACCTTC
J: TRBJ2-5; D: -; V: TRBV12-5; size: few; CDR3: CASGSSTSREETQYF; DNA: TGTGCTAGTGGTTCATCTACGAGCAGGGAAGAGACCCAGTACTTC
J: TRBJ1-5; D: -; V: TRBV6-2/TRBV6-3; size: many; CDR3: CASSYSQGWDQPQHF; DNA: TGTGCCAGCAGTTACTCGCAGGGATGGGATCAGCCCCAGCATTTT
J: TRBJ1-2; D: TRBD1; V: TRBV4-1; size: -; CDR3: CASSQPKTGDYGYTF; DNA: TGCGCCAGCAGCCAACCGAAGACAGGGGACTATGGCTACACCTTC
J: TRBJ2-7; D: -; V: TRBV3-1; size: many; CDR3: CASSQSGRSSYEQYF; DNA: TGTGCCAGCAGCCAATCCGGGCGTAGCTCCTACGAGCAGTACTTC
J: TRBJ2-7; D: -; V: TRBV7-8; size: many; CDR3: CASSPRTHSSYEQYF; DNA: TGTGCCAGCAGCCCCCGGACTCATAGCTCCTACGAGCAGTACTTC
J: TRBJ1-2; D: -; V: TRBV29-1; size: many; CDR3: CSVEGPDYGYTF; DNA: TGCAGCGTTGAGGGGCCAGACTATGGCTACACCTTC
J: TRBJ1-2; D: -; V: TRBV6-5; size: once; CDR3: CASSYSFGRRSYGYTF; DNA: TGTGCCAGCAGTTACTCGTTCGGGAGAAGATCCTACGGCTACACCTTC
J: TRBJ2-7; D: TRBD1; V: TRBV6-1; size: -; CDR3: CASGTGPYEQCF; DNA: TGTGCCAGCGGGACAGGGCCCTACGAGCAGTGCTTC
J: TRBJ1-6; D: -; V: TRBV2; size: many; CDR3: CASITDSNNSLLHF; DNA: TGTGCCAGCATTACGGACAGCAATAATTCACTCCTCCACTTT
J: TRBJ2-7; D: TRBD1; V: TRBV30; size: many; CDR3: CAWSPSTGAILEQYF; DNA: TGTGCCTGGAGTCCCTCGACAGGGGCCATTCTCGAGCAGTACTTC
J: TRBJ2-5; D: TRBD1; V: TRBV28; size: many; CDR3: CASSRTGGTETQYF; DNA: TGTGCCAGCAGTCGAACAGGGGGTACGGAGACCCAGTACTTC
J: TRBJ1-2; D: -; V: TRBV6-2/TRBV6-3; size: many; CDR3: CASSYGWAYGYTF; DNA: TGTGCCAGCAGTTACGGTTGGGCCTATGGCTACACCTTC
J: TRBJ2-7; D: TRBD2; V: TRBV28; size: many; CDR3: CASQTSGYEQYF; DNA: TGTGCCAGCCAGACTAGCGGCTACGAGCAGTACTTC
J: TRBJ2-7; D: -; V: TRBV6-1; size: many; CDR3: CASTGTLSYEQYF; DNA: TGTGCCAGCACCGGGACATTATCCTACGAGCAGTACTTC
J: TRBJ2-5; D: TRBD1; V: TRBV10-3; size: -; CDR3: CAIRSGQGTETQYF; DNA: TGTGCCATCAGGAGCGGACAGGGGACAGAGACCCAGTACTTC
J: TRBJ2-5; D: -; V: TRBV27; size: -; CDR3: CASSLSVALKETQYF; DNA: TGTGCCAGCAGTTTATCCGTAGCCCTTAAAGAGACCCAGTACTTC
J: TRBJ1-2; D: -; V: TRBV24-1; size: many; CDR3: CATSDLSGDYGYTF; DNA: TGTGCCACCAGTGATTTGTCAGGTGATTATGGCTACACCTTC
J: TRBJ1-2; D: -; V: TRBV29-1; size: many; CDR3: CSAPAIANYGYTF; DNA: TGCAGCGCCCCAGCAATAGCTAACTATGGCTACACCTTC
J: TRBJ2-5; D: -; V: TRBV2; size: -; CDR3: CASSPSTTWGETQYF; DNA: TGTGCCAGCAGCCCTAGTACCACCTGGGGTGAGACCCAGTACTTC
J: TRBJ2-7; D: -; V: TRBV2; size: -; CDR3: CAGSRDSKYEQYF; DNA: TGTGCCGGTTCTCGGGACTCTAAATACGAGCAGTACTTC
J: TRBJ1-2; D: -; V: TRBV19; size: many; CDR3: CASSPPQGSAYGYTF; DNA: TGTGCCAGTAGTCCACCACAGGGTTCGGCCTATGGCTACACCTTC
J: TRBJ1-2; D: -; V: TRBV19; size: few; CDR3: CASSMIPDLDGSNYGYTF; DNA: TGTGCCAGTAGTATGATTCCCGACCTAGACGGGAGTAACTATGGCTACACCTTC
J: TRBJ2-4; D: TRBD2; V: TRBV19; size: many; CDR3: CASTMGGHAKNIQYF; DNA: TGTGCCAGTACCATGGGAGGGCATGCCAAAAACATTCAGTACTTC
J: TRBJ1-6; D: TRBD1; V: TRBV9; size: few; CDR3: CASSSQGGGDSGPLHF; DNA: TGTGCCAGCAGCTCTCAGGGGGGTGGAGATTCCGGACCCCTCCACTTT
J: TRBJ2-7; D: -; V: TRBV6-1; size: many; CDR3: CASGDGAYEQYF; DNA: TGTGCCAGCGGGGACGGCGCCTACGAGCAGTACTTC
J: TRBJ2-7; D: TRBD2; V: TRBV5-1; size: many; CDR3: CASSAKPLAGKDYEQYF; DNA: TGCGCCAGCAGCGCGAAACCACTAGCGGGGAAAGACTACGAGCAGTACTTC